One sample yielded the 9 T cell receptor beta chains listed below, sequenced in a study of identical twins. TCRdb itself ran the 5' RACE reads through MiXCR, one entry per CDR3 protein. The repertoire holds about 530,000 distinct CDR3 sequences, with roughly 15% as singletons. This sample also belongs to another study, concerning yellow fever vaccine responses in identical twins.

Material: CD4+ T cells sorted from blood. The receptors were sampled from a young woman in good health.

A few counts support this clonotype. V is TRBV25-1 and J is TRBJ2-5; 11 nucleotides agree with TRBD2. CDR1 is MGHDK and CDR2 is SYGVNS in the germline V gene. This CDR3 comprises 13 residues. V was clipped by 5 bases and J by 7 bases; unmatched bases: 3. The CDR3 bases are TGTGCCAGCAGTCTAGCGGGAGGAAGGACCCAGTACTTC. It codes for CASSLAGGRTQYF. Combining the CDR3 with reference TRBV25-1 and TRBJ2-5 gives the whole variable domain EADIYQTPRYLVIGTGKKITLECSQTMGHDKMYWYQQDPGMELHLIHYSYGVNSTEKGDLSSESTVSRIRTEHFPLTLESARPSHTSQYLCASSLAGGRTQYFGPGTRLLVL.

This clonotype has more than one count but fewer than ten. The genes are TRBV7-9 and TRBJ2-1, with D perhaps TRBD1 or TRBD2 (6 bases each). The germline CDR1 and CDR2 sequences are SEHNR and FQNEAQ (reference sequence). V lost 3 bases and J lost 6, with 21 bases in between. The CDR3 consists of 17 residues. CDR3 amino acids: CASSFGWGASDRNEQFF. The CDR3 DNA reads TGTGCCAGCAGCTTCGGATGGGGGGCTAGCGACCGCAATGAGCAGTTCTTC.

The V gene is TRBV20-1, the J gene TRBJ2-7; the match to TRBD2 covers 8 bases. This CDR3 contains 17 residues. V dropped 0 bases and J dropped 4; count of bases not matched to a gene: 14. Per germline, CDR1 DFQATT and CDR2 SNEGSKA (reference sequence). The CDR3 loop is CSARDPRGGAVQYEQYF. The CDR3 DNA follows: TGCAGTGCTAGAGATCCCCGGGGGGGCGCAGTCCAATACGAGCAGTACTTC.

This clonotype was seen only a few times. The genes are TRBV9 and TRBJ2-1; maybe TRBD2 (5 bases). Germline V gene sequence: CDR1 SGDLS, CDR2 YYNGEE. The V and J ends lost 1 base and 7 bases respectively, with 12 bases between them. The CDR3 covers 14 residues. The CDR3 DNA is TGTGCCAGCAGCGTAAGTGGGAGTGGTAATGAGCAGTTCTTC. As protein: CASSVSGSGNEQFF.

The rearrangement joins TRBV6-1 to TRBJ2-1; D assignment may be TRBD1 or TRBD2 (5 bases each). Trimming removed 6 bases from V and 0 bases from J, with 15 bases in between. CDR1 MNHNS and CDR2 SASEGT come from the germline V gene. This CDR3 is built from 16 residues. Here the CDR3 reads CASRPGTRGSYNEQFF. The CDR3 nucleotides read TGTGCCAGCAGACCCGGGACCCGAGGCTCCTACAATGAGCAGTTCTTC.

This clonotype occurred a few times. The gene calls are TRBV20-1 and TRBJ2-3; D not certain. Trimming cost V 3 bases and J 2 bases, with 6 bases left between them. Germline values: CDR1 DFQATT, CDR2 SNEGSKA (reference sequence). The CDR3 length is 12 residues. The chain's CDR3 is CSARRDTDTQYF. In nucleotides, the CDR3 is TGCAGTGCTAGGCGTGACACAGATACGCAGTATTTT.

Here the CDR3 reads CASSTQNRDNSPLHF. The DNA for the CDR3 is TGTGCCAGCAGCACCCAGAACAGGGATAATTCACCCCTCCACTTT. This chain joins TRBV4-2 and TRBJ1-6; weak D call: TRBD1 (6 bases). The V gene lost 5 bases and the J gene lost 5 bases, with 13 bases spanning the gap. The germline V gene has CDR1 LGHNA and CDR2 YNFKEQ. The CDR3 contains 15 residues.

In DNA form, the CDR3 reads TGTGCCAGCAGCTTCCAAGCAATCCAAGAGACCCAGTACTTC. This encodes CASSFQAIQETQYF. The gene calls are TRBV7-9 and TRBJ2-5; D is ambiguous. CDR1 and CDR2 (germline): SEHNR, FQNEAQ (reference sequence). The length of the CDR3 is 14 residues. The V end was cut by 3 bases, the J end by 1 base, with 9 bases between.

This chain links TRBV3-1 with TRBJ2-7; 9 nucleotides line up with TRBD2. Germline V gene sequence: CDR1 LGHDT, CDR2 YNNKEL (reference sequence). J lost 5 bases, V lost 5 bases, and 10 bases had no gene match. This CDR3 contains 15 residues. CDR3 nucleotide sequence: TGTGCCAGCAGCAAGACTAGCGGCCCCTTGGACGAGCAGTACTTC. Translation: CASSKTSGPLDEQYF.